This is a list of T cell receptor beta chains from one sample in a study of blood T cell repertoires in COVID-19. Some clones are missing from TCRdb's copy, which holds only in-frame ones; the method was immunoSEQ multiplex PCR. This table has about 100,000 clones, roughly 87% appearing once. Sequencing was performed on peripheral blood. The receptors derive from a man aged 30 to 45 in a cohort sampled during active COVID-19. The CDR3 runs from the conserved cysteine through the conserved F or W. The D gene is left open where the match is weak.

TRBJ2-1 | - | TRBV7-2 | 15 | TGTGCCAGCAGCTTAGATCGTGGAGGGAACAATGAGCAGTTCTTC | CASSLDRGGNNEQFF
TRBJ2-5 | TRBD1 | TRBV5-8 | 15 | TGTGCCAGCAGCTCGGGACAGGGGGCGGGAGAGACCCAGTACTTC | CASSSGQGAGETQYF
TRBJ2-7 | TRBD2 | TRBV7-2 | 15 | TGTGCCAGCAGCCCGGGGGGGACTAGCGGGGTTGGGCAGTACTTC | CASSPGGTSGVGQYF
TRBJ2-7 | - | TRBV18 | 14 | TGTGCCAGCTCACGCCAGGACACCTTGTACGAGCAGTACTTC | CASSRQDTLYEQYF
TRBJ2-5 | TRBD1 | TRBV19 | 15 | TGTGCCAGTAAGGGGGCAGGGCCTAACCAAGAGACCCAGTACTTC | CASKGAGPNQETQYF
TRBJ1-6 | - | TRBV19 | 14 | TGTGCCAGTAGTTGGGCTTTGGGTAATTCACCCCTCCACTTT | CASSWALGNSPLHF
TRBJ1-2 | - | TRBV6-5 | 12 | TGTGCCAGCTCGGGGGGAGGTGTTGGCTACACCTTC | CASSGGGVGYTF
TRBJ1-6 | - | TRBV27 | 18 | TGTGCCAGCAGTTCGGTCCAGGGAAGTTGGGCCTATAATTCACCCCTCCACTTT | CASSSVQGSWAYNSPLHF
TRBJ2-2 | - | TRBV21-1 | 15 | TGTGCCAGCAGCGATCGGGACAGTTGCACCGGGGAGCTGTTTTTT | CASSDRDSCTGELFF
TRBJ2-1 | - | TRBV7-6 | 14 | TGTGCCAGCAGCCTGGGGGGGCTGGGACATGAGCAGTTCTTC | CASSLGGLGHEQFF
TRBJ2-2 | - | TRBV6-4 | 14 | TGTGCCAGCAGTTCCCAGGGGGGCACCGGGGAGCTGTTTTTT | CASSSQGGTGELFF
TRBJ1-4 | - | TRBV7-8 | 12 | TGTGCCAGCAGCTCCCCTCGGGAAAAACTGTTTTTT | CASSSPREKLFF
TRBJ1-6 | - | TRBV19 | 16 | TGTGCCAGTAGAAGCTACGCTGGGGGGAATAATTCACCCCTCCACTTT | CASRSYAGGNNSPLHF
TRBJ1-2 | - | TRBV19 | 13 | TGTGCCAGTAGTAAGGGGCAGCAGGATGGCTACACCTTC | CASSKGQQDGYTF
TRBJ1-2 | - | TRBV30 | 13 | TGTGCCTGGAGTAGCGCGGGGGCGGATGGCTACACCTTC | CAWSSAGADGYTF